Sequencing of this T cell receptor (beta chain) was carried out in a study of shared clonotypes between healthy human individuals. HIV-negative, healthy adults without recent acute infections or vaccinations were the donors. Germline CDR1 is MDHEN and CDR2 is SYDVKM. The CDR3 is made up of 16 amino acids. The germline V and J ends were trimmed by 5 bases and 2 bases, with 18 bases remaining between them. Measured with immunoSEQ multiplex PCR; TCRdb has only the in-frame clones, and not every one. The repertoire holds millions of clones, with approximately 94% as singletons. Sample: naive CD4+ T cells sorted from blood. Regarding subset: CD45RA+ positively selected. This chain links TRBV28 with TRBJ2-5; perhaps D is TRBD1 or TRBD2 (6 bases each). This TCR was sampled from a man younger than 35 in good health. The CDR3: CASSPEGWRGQETQYF. The CDR3 nucleotides are TGTGCCAGCAGTCCCGAGGGGTGGAGGGGGCAAGAGACCCAGTACTTC.